This T cell receptor (beta chain) came from a study of T cell responses to AZD1222 COVID-19 vaccine. Study outcomes and limitations: Only a handful of AZD1222 recipients, more than five in all, had baseline seropositivity. Clonal diversity was possibly underestimated, and the donors were mostly white British, with more females. Elevations in Spike-specific TCR breadth and depth followed administration of two AZD1222 doses. Vaccine-associated CD4 TCRs ranged over spike, dominating at 160-218 and 743-854.

In regard to this clone: Its antigen remains unknown.

Sequencing was performed with immunoSEQ multiplex PCR; in TCRdb, only in-frame clones are kept and a portion is missing. The top ten hold 4.4% of the sample, which has approximately 120,000 clones, around 90% seen once. The receptor comes from an adult in good health. The specimen was peripheral blood, collected on day 0 of AZD1222 vaccination.

CDR3 region: CASSQRDGGNQPQHF. DNA of the CDR3: TGCGCCAGCAGCCAAAGGGACGGGGGCAATCAGCCCCAGCATTTT. The chain employs TRBV4-1 and TRBJ1-5; possibly TRBD1 for D (5 bases). V was clipped by 2 bases and J by 2 bases, with 10 bases between them. Germline assignment: CDR1 MGHRA and CDR2 YSYEKL. The CDR3 is made up of 15 amino acids.